This T cell receptor (beta chain) derives from a study of regulatory T cells in long-lasting Graves disease (dated by TCRdb to the early 2020s). With respect to the entire study: Persistent Graves' disease meant more than 5 years of antithyroid drug treatment with TSH receptor autoantibodies that stayed positive. Peripheral blood TCR sequencing and RNA sequencing compared persistent Graves' disease patients with newly diagnosed Graves' disease patients. The study was registered as a clinical trial and conducted in China. A total of around 33 samples were covered by TCR sequencing, comprising some 13 persistent and around 20 newly diagnosed Graves' disease patients. In the clinical cohort, patients with persistent Graves' disease had used antithyroid drugs for an average of roughly ten years. Here is what the overall study found, with its caveats: Sequencing and analysis were limited to the TCR beta chain. More public clonotypes were shared among persistent patients (roughly 2,700) than among newly diagnosed patients (over 900). As a limitation, the authors acknowledged that the small sample size may reduce accuracy. Persistent disease showed preferential use of TRBV28, TRBJ1-2 and TRBJ2-5, whereas newly diagnosed disease favored TRBV20-1 and TRBJ2-1. Because the primary lesion, thyroid tissue, could not be accessed, the study looked at peripheral blood alone. Persistent Graves' disease patients showed lower TCR Shannon entropy and fewer highly expanded clones than newly diagnosed patients, suggesting clonal expansion.

Note on this clonotype: The clone's antigen remains unknown. One base away there is no much larger clone; base qualities are not given.

CDR1 and CDR2, per the germline V gene (reference sequence), are SEHNR and FQNEAQ. The germline V and J ends show losses of 7 bases and 7 bases respectively, and no gene match explains 7 bases of the junction. The CDR3 has 14 amino acids, counting the end cysteine and phenylalanine. Only the CDR3 region is kept as DNA, spanning 42 bases read in frame from base 1. The sample's time point label, decoded: persistent/refractory GD, antithyroid drugs over 5 years with positive TRAb. For both TCR sequencing and RNA sequencing, RNA was extracted from PBMCs using TRIzol. Graves' disease was diagnosed according to American Thyroid Association guidelines. Recruitment of patients was carried out at an endocrinology department in Xi'an, China. Each patient gave 7 to 9.5 milliliters of peripheral blood, collected in an EDTA anticoagulant tube. PBMCs were isolated by Ficoll Paque Plus density gradient separation without further T cell sorting. An Agilent 2100 Bioanalyzer and agarose gel were used to check RNA quality, and a NanoDrop 2000 was used to measure RNA concentration.

The receptor library was made with multiplex PCR. Sequenced using an Illumina HiSeq 4000. CDR3 regions were amplified by Arm-PCR with iRepertoire HTBI primers to construct TCR beta libraries. Before sequencing, the PCR products underwent gel purification. The authors processed their data as follows. A total of fewer than 80 TRBV and more than twelve TRBJ segments were identified across samples and were used for gene usage analysis of CDR3 amino acid clonotypes. COPE and FqMerger were used to merge the filtered high-quality paired reads into contigs. Contigs were aligned with BLAST to IMGT TRBV, TRBD and TRBJ reference genes, and CDR3 was defined per IMGT. Clonotypes above 0.1% frequency were classified as highly expanded clones. Shannon entropy served as the measure of repertoire diversity, while the Gini coefficient captured V-J evenness. Clonotypes shared by more than one individual were considered public. The public sequencing data were trimmed at Q25 with fastp and processed into clonotypes with MiXCR by TCRdb, which kept only in-frame beta chains. Rows matching on CDR3 protein sequence are summarized as one entry with the most common DNA and genes. V and J calls and clone size were set by TCRdb, not the authors. This sample has some 330,000 distinct CDR3 sequences in its table, and approximately 25% of those were observed once. Around a quarter of the sample belongs to the ten largest clones.

The clonotype was recovered from a woman between 40 and 55 years old with Graves disease. Donor details come from another sample of the same person, matched by shared clones. The V and J genes are TRBV7-9 and TRBJ1-4, with 9 bases aligning to TRBD1. The source was peripheral blood mononuclear cells (PBMCs), collected when the disease was refractory, from a patient treated with antithyroid drugs. CDR3 protein: CASTSGQGREKLFF. The DNA sequence is given as TGTGCCAGCACCTCGGGACAGGGTCGTGAAAAACTGTTTTTT.